One and the same sample provided the 8 T cell receptor beta chains below, sequenced in a study of shared clonotypes between healthy human individuals. Some clones are missing from TCRdb's copy, which holds only in-frame ones; the method was immunoSEQ multiplex PCR. The table lists about 1,900,000 clones, approximately 95% of them singletons. Naive CD8 cells, CD45RO-negative and positively selected for CCR7, excluded terminally differentiated effector memory CD45RA+ cells. Sequencing was done on a sample of naive CD8+ T cells sorted from blood. These TCRs come from a man aged 18 to 29 in good health.

This clone was seen only a few times. The V and J genes are TRBV15 and TRBJ2-1, with 14 bases aligning to TRBD2. Trimming took 4 bases from V and 15 from J; bases not matched to a gene: 8. CDR1 is LNHNV, CDR2 YYDKDF, per germline (reference sequence). This CDR3 spans 14 amino acids. The CDR3 sequence: CATSTGTSGSGSFF. The CDR3 DNA reads as TGTGCCACCAGCACCGGGACTAGCGGGAGTGGGTCGTTCTTC.

V usage is TRBV13 and J usage is TRBJ2-2; D is ambiguous. Germline lookup yields CDR1 PRHDT and CDR2 FYEKMQ (reference sequence). CDR3 length equals 14 residues. Trimming cost V 5 bases and J 3 bases, with 10 bases left between them. The DNA of the CDR3 is TGTGCCAGCAGCGCGACACAACACACCGGGGAGCTGTTTTTT. This codes for CASSATQHTGELFF.

The CDR3 DNA reads TGTGCCAGCAGCTTAGAGTGGGGAACGGGGGAGACCCAGTACTTC. It codes for CASSLEWGTGETQYF. V is TRBV7-6 and J is TRBJ2-5; possible D gene TRBD2, 5 bases. The germline CDR1 and CDR2 sequences are SGHVS and FNYEAQ. V was pared by 1 base and J by 5 bases, with 14 bases between. CDR3 length: 15 amino acids.

The CDR3 region is CASSVFEGARTEAFF. The CDR3 DNA reads as TGTGCCAGCAGTGTTTTTGAGGGCGCAAGGACTGAAGCTTTCTTT. V usage is TRBV2 and J usage is TRBJ1-1; D uncertain. Germline V gene sequence: CDR1 SNHLY, CDR2 FYNNEI. With 4 bases removed from V and 5 bases from J, the gap between germline ends came to 17 bases. CDR3 size: 15 residues.

The V and J genes are TRBV7-2 and TRBJ2-2, with a possible D match to TRBD2 (6 bases). CDR1 and CDR2 (germline): SGHTA, FQGNSA. The CDR3 sequence is 14 residues long. Trimming removed 7 bases at V and 3 bases at J, with 12 bases between. CDR3 in amino acids: CASTAEGYTGELFF. The CDR3 DNA follows: TGTGCCAGCACCGCGGAGGGCTACACCGGGGAGCTGTTTTTT.

Of note for this clone: The identical CDR3 is also encoded by other nucleotide sequences in the sample. The genes are TRBV5-4 and TRBJ2-7; no definite D call. With 1 base removed from V and 0 bases from J, the gap between germline ends came to 5 bases. The germline CDR1 and CDR2 sequences are SGHNT and YYREEE (reference sequence). This CDR3 has 13 amino acids. The CDR3, as DNA: TGTGCCAGCAGCTTGATCGGCTCCTACGAGCAGTACTTC. It codes for CASSLIGSYEQYF.

About this clone itself: The identical CDR3 is also encoded by other nucleotide sequences in the sample. The genes are TRBV6-5 and TRBJ2-3, with 10 bases fitting TRBD2. CDR1 MNHEY and CDR2 SVGAGI come from the germline V gene. This CDR3 has 14 amino acids. V lost 2 bases and J lost 6; bases outside the gene matches: 2. The CDR3 nucleotides are TGTGCCAGCAGTTACAGCGGGGGGGCGGATACGCAGTATTTT. It encodes CASSYSGGADTQYF.

The genes are TRBV7-6 and TRBJ2-1; no reliable D call. The CDR3 extends over 12 amino acids. V lost 4 bases, J lost 8 bases, and 9 bases lay in between. Germline CDR1 and CDR2: SGHVS and FNYEAQ. In DNA form, the CDR3 reads TGTGCCAGCAGCTCGTCCCCCCATGAGCAGTTCTTC. This sequence encodes CASSSSPHEQFF.